The clone carrying this T cell receptor beta chain has only a few counts. What it binds is not known. The data stem from a study of T cell repertoires in cytomegalovirus infection. Study context: Peptides in the study included HLA-C-restricted and HLA-B-restricted CMV epitopes. Indications of both CMV infection and matching HLA type were provided by public TCR beta signatures. General study results and limits: In two of eight donors, the top clonotype was HLA-C-restricted CMV-specific. Carriers of CMV and the relevant HLA type were discriminated by public TCR beta frequency.

TCRdb re-called the reads through MiXCR, storing one row per CDR3 protein. The data show roughly 90,000 distinct CDR3 sequences, approximately 30% seen once. The CDR3 has 14 residues. Germline CDR1 SGHTA, CDR2 FQGNSA. Trimming left V 4 bases short and J 5 bases short, with 14 bases between. Specimen: CD8+ T cells from cultured PBMCs, collected from culture after CMV antigen stimulation. V is TRBV7-2 and J is TRBJ1-2; D is perhaps TRBD1 (5 bases). The TCR was taken from a human donor in good health (CMV status not recorded). Some clones in this sample may be carry-over from other donors' samples. This chain's CDR3 is CASSYYPGKYGYTF. The CDR3 DNA follows: TGTGCCAGCAGCTATTACCCAGGGAAGTATGGCTACACCTTC. Full variable domain (remainder filled in from reference TRBV7-2 and TRBJ1-2): GAGVSQSPSNKVTEKGKDVELRCDPISGHTALYWYRQSLGQGLEFLIYFQGNSAPDKSGLPSDRFSAERTGGSVSTLTIQRTQQEDSAVYLCASSYYPGKYGYTFGSGTRLTVV.